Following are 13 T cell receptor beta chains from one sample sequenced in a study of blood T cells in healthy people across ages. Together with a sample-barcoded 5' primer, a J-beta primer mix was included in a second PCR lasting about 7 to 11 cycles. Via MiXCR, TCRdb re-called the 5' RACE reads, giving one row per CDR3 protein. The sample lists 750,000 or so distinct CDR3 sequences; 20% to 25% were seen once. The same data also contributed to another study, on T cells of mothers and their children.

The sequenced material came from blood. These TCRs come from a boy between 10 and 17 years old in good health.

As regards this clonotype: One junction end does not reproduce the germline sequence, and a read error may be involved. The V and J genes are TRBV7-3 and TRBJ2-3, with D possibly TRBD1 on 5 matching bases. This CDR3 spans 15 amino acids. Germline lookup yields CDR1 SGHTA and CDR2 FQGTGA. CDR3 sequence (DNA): TGTGACAGCAGCTTAACGGCAGGGATCACAGATACGCAGTATTTT. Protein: CDSSLTAGITDTQYF.

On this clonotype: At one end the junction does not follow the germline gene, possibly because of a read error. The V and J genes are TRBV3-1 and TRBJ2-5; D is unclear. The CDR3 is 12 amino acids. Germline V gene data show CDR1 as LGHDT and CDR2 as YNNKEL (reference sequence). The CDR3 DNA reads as TGTGCCAGCAGCCAAGAGAGTTTCGTTAGGTTCTTC. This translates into CASSQESFVRFF.

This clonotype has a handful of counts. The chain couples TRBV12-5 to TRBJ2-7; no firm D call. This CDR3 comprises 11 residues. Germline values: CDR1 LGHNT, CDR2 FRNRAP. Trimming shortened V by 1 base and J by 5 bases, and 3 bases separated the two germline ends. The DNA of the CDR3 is TGTGCTAGTGGTTTGGGAGACGAGCAGTACTTC. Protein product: CASGLGDEQYF.

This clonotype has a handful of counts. This chain's CDR3 is CATWTALNTEAFF. In DNA form, the CDR3 reads TGTGCCACCTGGACAGCCCTGAACACTGAAGCTTTCTTT. V is TRBV6-2 or TRBV6-3 and J is TRBJ1-1; tentative D call: TRBD1 (6 bases). Trimming took 10 bases from V and 0 from J, leaving 12 bases between them. The CDR3 covers 13 residues. The germline V gene encodes CDR1 MNHEY and CDR2 SVGEGT.

The CDR3 DNA reads TGCAGTGCTAACCCCACAGGGTACTCCTACGAGCAGTACTTC. Protein sequence: CSANPTGYSYEQYF. The chain has TRBV20-1 and TRBJ2-7; D might be TRBD1 (6 bases). This CDR3 comprises 14 residues. CDR1 and CDR2 (germline): DFQATT, SNEGSKA (reference sequence). The V and J ends lost 4 bases and 0 bases respectively, with 13 bases between them.

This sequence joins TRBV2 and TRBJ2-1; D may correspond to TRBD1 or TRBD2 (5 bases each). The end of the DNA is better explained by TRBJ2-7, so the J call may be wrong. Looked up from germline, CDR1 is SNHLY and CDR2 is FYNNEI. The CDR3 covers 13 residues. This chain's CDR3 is CASSGEGTDEQYF. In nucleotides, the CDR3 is TGTGCCAGCAGTGGTGAAGGGACCGACGAGCAGTACTTC.

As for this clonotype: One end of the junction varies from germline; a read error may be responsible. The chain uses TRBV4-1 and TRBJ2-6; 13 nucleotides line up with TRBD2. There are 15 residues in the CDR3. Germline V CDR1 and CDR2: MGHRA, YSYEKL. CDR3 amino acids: CASSPLAGGVNVLTF. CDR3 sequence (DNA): TGCGCCAGCAGCCCACTAGCGGGAGGGGTCAACGTCCTGACTTTC.

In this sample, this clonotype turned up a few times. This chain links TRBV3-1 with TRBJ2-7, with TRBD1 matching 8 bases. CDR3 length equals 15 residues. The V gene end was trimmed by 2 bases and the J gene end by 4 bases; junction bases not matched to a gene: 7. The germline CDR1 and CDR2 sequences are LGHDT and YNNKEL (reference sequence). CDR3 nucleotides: TGTGCCAGCAGCCAATCCGGACAGGGCGTTTACGAGCAGTACTTC. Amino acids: CASSQSGQGVYEQYF.

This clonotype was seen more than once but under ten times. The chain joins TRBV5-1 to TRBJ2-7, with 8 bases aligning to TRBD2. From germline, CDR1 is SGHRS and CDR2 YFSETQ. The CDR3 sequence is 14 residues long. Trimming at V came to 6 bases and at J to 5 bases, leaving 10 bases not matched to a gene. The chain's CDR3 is CASTSRGRLDEQYF. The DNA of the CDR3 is TGCGCCAGCACATCCCGCGGGAGGCTCGACGAGCAGTACTTC.

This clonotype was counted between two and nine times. CDR3 in amino acids: CASSPMRAETQYF. CDR3 bases: TGTGCCAGCTCACCAATGAGGGCAGAGACCCAGTACTTC. This chain joins TRBV18 and TRBJ2-5; the D gene is possibly TRBD2 (5 bases). This CDR3 comprises 13 residues. Trimming removed 2 bases from V and 4 bases from J, with 8 bases in between. Germline values: CDR1 KGHSH, CDR2 LQKENI.

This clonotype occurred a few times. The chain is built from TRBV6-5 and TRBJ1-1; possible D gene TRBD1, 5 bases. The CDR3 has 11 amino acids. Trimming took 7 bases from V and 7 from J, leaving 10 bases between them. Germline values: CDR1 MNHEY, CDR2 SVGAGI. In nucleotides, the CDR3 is TGTGCCAGCAAAGGGACCAATGAAGCTTTCTTT. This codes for CASKGTNEAFF.

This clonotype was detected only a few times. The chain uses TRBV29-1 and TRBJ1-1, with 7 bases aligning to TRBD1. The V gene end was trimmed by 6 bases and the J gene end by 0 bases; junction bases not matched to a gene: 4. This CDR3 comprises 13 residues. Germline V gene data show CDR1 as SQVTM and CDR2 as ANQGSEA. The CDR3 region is CSVQTGLNTEAFF. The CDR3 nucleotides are TGCAGCGTGCAGACAGGGTTGAACACTGAAGCTTTCTTT. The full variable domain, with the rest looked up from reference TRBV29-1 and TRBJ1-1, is SAVISQKPSRDICQRGTSLTIQCQVDSQVTMMFWYRQQPGQSLTLIATANQGSEATYESGFVIDKFPISRPNLTFSTLTVSNMSPEDSSIYLCSVQTGLNTEAFFGQGTRLTVV.

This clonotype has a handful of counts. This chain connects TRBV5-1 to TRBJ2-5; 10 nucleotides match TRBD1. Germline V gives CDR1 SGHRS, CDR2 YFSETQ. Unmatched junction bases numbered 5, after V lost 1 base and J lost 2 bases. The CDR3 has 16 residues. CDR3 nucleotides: TGCGCCAGCAGCTTGTGGGACAGGGGAGGTCAAGAGACCCAGTACTTC. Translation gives CASSLWDRGGQETQYF.